This T cell receptor (beta chain) was recorded in a study of cytomegalovirus exposure and HLA in healthy donors. As regards this clone: Its matching antigen is unknown.

The repertoire was sequenced with immunoSEQ multiplex PCR; TCRdb's copy has only in-frame clones and lacks some. The repertoire holds a few hundred thousand clones, 90% seen once, with 0.37% in the top ten. Deletions cut 5 bases from V and 5 bases from J, with 10 bases between. The length of the CDR3 is 11 residues. CDR1 is GTSNPN, CDR2 SVGIG, per germline (reference sequence). Regarding the study as a whole: According to the study, roughly 180 TCR beta chains were cytomegalovirus-associated. High sensitivity and specificity were reportedly achieved when the classifier diagnosed cytomegalovirus status.

The clonotype was recovered from a woman in her late teens or twenties in good health and CMV-seronegative. The chain uses TRBV30 and TRBJ2-7, with a weak D call TRBD1 (5 bases). The sample consisted of PBMCs. The CDR3 loop is CAWQGSDEQYF. The CDR3 region has the DNA TGTGCCTGGCAGGGCAGCGACGAGCAGTACTTC.